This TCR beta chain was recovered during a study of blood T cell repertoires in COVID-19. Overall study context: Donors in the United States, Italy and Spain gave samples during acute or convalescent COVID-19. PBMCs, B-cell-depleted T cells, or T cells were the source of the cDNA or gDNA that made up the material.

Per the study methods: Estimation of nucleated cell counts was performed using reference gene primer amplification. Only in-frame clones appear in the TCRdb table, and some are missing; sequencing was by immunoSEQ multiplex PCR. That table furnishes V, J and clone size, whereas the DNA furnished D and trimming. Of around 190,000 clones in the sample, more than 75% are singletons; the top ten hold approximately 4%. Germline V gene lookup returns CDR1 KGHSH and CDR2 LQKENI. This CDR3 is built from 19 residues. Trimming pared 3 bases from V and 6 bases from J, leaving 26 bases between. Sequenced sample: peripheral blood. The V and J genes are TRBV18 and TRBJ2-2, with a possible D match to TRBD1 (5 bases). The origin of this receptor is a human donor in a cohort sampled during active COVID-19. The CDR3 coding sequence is TGTGCCAGCTCACCGATCGAACAGGACGATTGGCGAACACCCGGGGAGCTGTTTTTT. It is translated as CASSPIEQDDWRTPGELFF.